This T cell receptor (beta chain) was sequenced during a study of Graves' ophthalmopathy and Graves' hyperthyroidism. About the study: Investigators collected peripheral blood at initial diagnosis, before any treatment was given. Findings and limits, study-wide: Most expanded clonotypes from thyroid (those above 0.001 frequency) were also found in blood.

This clonotype was seen ten or more times. Its antigen is unknown. There are 14 residues in the CDR3. Per the germline V gene, CDR1 is MNHEY and CDR2 is SMNVEV (reference sequence). The V segment lost 6 bases and the J segment 0 bases; nucleotides outside the gene matches: 4. As the template, RNA transcripts were used to amplify TCR beta CDR3 regions. An opening RT-PCR round employed HTBI primers and preceded a second-round multiplex PCR. TCRdb reanalysed the multiplex PCR reads using MiXCR and keeps one entry per CDR3 protein. The data hold 350,000 to 450,000 distinct CDR3 sequences, with about a sixth observed a single time.

The chain joins TRBV27 to TRBJ2-7; 8 bases are a match to TRBD1. The sequenced material came from peripheral blood. The sequence came from a woman between 18 and 29 years old with Graves' ophthalmopathy. CDR3 sequence: CASRRGQASYEQYF. CDR3 bases: TGTGCCAGCAGGCGGGGACAGGCCTCCTACGAGCAGTACTTC.